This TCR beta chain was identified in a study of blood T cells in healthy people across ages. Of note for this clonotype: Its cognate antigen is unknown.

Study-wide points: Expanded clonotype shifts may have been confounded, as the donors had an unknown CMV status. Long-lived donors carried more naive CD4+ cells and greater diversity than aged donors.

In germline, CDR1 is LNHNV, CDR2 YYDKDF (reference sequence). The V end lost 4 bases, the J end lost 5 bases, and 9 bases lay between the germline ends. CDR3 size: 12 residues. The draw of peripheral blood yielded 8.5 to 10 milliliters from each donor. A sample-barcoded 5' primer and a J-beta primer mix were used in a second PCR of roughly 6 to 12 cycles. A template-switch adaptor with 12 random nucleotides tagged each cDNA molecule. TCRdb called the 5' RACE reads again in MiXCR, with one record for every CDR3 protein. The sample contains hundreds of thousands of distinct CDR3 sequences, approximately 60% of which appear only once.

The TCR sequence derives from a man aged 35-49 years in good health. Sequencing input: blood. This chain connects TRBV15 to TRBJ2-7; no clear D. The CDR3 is CATSNIANEQYF. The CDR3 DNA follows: TGTGCCACCAGCAATATAGCCAACGAGCAGTACTTC.